This TCR beta chain was sequenced during a study of blood T cell repertoires in COVID-19. Study at large: Researchers got acute and convalescent COVID-19 samples from the United States, Italy and Spain. Nucleic acid was either cDNA or gDNA, and it came from T cells, B-cell-depleted T cells, or PBMCs.

CDR3 size: 15 residues. The ends lost 0 bases at V and 2 bases at J; junction bases unmatched: 1. CDR1 and CDR2 (germline): SGHRS, YFSETQ. Original analysis: Nucleated cell number was recorded as an estimate derived from reference gene primer amplification. TCRdb's copy holds only in-frame clones and misses some; the assay was immunoSEQ multiplex PCR. From that table come the V and J calls and clone size; the DNA was used to work out D and trimming. The repertoire holds roughly 70,000 clones, with over 80% as singletons. This clone was seen a few times. The chain is built from TRBV5-1 and TRBJ2-2; 7 bases line up with TRBD2. This receptor was identified in a woman older than 75 with active COVID-19. Sequencing was done on a sample of peripheral blood. The CDR3 DNA follows: TGCGCCAGCAGCTTGGTGACTAGCAACACCGGGGAGCTGTTTTTT. It encodes CASSLVTSNTGELFF.